The source of this T cell receptor beta chain is a study of shared clonotypes between healthy human individuals. About the research overall: Participating donors consisted of two women and a few men aged 18 to 49. Study observations and caveats: All-four-donor shared clonotypes had higher generation probabilities than non-shared clonotypes did. Generally, naive subsets (rather than memory subsets) showed larger estimated richness.

The CDR3 contains 15 residues. Trimming left V 7 bases short and J 0 bases short, with 10 bases between. Germline V CDR1 and CDR2: SGHDN, FVKESK. About this clone itself: Its specificity is not known.

The authors ran the assay at deep level. Assay: immunoSEQ multiplex PCR; the TCRdb copy retains only in-frame clones and omits some. The table shows approximately 2.5 million clones, with roughly 92% occurring only once. The TCR comes from a man aged 18 to 30 in good health. Sequenced sample: naive CD4+ T cells sorted from blood. Documented subset: CD45RA+ positively selected. This chain joins TRBV14 and TRBJ2-6; maybe TRBD1 (5 bases). The CDR3 DNA follows: TGTGCCAGCAACCAGGGTTTCTCTGGGGCCAACGTCCTGACTTTC. Protein: CASNQGFSGANVLTF.